The 5 T cell receptor beta chains presented below share a single source sample, sequenced in a study of CD8 T cells in ankylosing spondylitis. Study results and limitations: There was a TCR beta motif, made of several highly homologous variants, that appeared characteristic of ankylosing spondylitis blood.

The antigens for these receptors are not known. TCRdb re-analysed the 5' RACE reads in MiXCR, keeping a single row per CDR3 protein. The data contain some 840,000 distinct CDR3 sequences, 10% to 15% of them seen just once; the ten biggest clones take up about 0.5%. Sequenced: blood, either unsorted or a sorted T cell fraction (not recorded which). Receptors originate from a male donor with ankylosing spondylitis.

This clonotype was detected a few times. The chain is built from TRBV30 and TRBJ2-1, with 15 nucleotides matching TRBD2. V was pared by 7 bases and J by 4 bases, with 8 bases of the junction left unmatched. The CDR3 consists of 16 residues. The V gene's germline CDR1 is GTSNPN and CDR2 SVGIG (reference sequence). CDR3 residues: CALSGTSGRSYNEQFF. DNA for the CDR3: TGTGCCTTGTCGGGGACTAGCGGGAGGTCGTACAATGAGCAGTTCTTC. Variable domain in full (rest from reference TRBV30 and TRBJ2-1): SQTIHQWPATLVQPVGSPLSLECTVEGTSNPNLYWYRQAAGRGLQLLFYSVGIGQISSEVPQNLSASRPQDRQFILSSKKLLLSDSGFYLCALSGTSGRSYNEQFFGPGTRLTVL.

In its sample, this clonotype was seen a few times. The chain couples TRBV20-1 to TRBJ2-3; D possibly corresponds to TRBD1 (5 bases). This CDR3 has 15 amino acids. Trimming took 1 base from V and 1 from J, leaving 12 bases between them. Germline CDR1 DFQATT, CDR2 SNEGSKA (reference sequence). This chain's CDR3 is CSARVDTGGTDTQYF. The CDR3 DNA reads as TGCAGTGCTAGAGTTGATACAGGAGGCACAGATACGCAGTATTTT.

This clonotype was detected only a few times. This rearrangement joins TRBV3-1 to TRBJ1-2; D not certain. V was clipped by 0 bases and J by 5 bases, with 10 bases between them. The germline V gene encodes CDR1 LGHDT and CDR2 YNNKEL (reference sequence). The CDR3 length is 14 residues. DNA of the CDR3: TGTGCCAGCAGCCAAGACGATTCCCTTTATGGCTACACCTTC. The encoded protein is CASSQDDSLYGYTF.

V is TRBV4-2 and J is TRBJ2-3; 9 nucleotides align to TRBD2. V trimming: 0 bases; J trimming: 2 bases; junction bases outside the gene matches: 6. The CDR3 spans 17 residues. Germline-derived CDR1 and CDR2 are LGHNA and YNFKEQ. This chain's CDR3 is CASSQDRERGATDTQYF. CDR3 in DNA: TGTGCCAGCAGCCAAGATAGGGAGCGGGGGGCCACAGATACGCAGTATTTT.

This clonotype was observed a few times. The chain is built from TRBV5-6 and TRBJ1-6, with TRBD1 identical over 8 bases. Germline V CDR1 and CDR2: SGHDT, YYEEEE. The CDR3 has 16 amino acids. Trimming removed 4 bases from V and 2 bases from J; junction bases left unmatched: 5. CDR3 DNA sequence: TGTGCCAGCAGCCTCGACAGGGGAACCTATAATTCACCCCTCCACTTT. The encoded protein is CASSLDRGTYNSPLHF.